The 22 T cell receptor beta chains reported below all come from one sample, sequenced in a study of T cell responses to AZD1222 COVID-19 vaccine. Sequenced by immunoSEQ multiplex PCR; TCRdb stores in-frame clones only, minus some. Here the sample spans some 150,000 clones, about 92% being singletons. Specimen: peripheral blood, collected on day 0 of AZD1222 vaccination. These receptors all stem from an adult in good health.

The chain is built from TRBV3-1 (or the pseudogene TRBV3-2) and TRBJ1-2, with D unclear. The ends were cut back, 4 bases at V and 1 base at J, with 7 bases in the middle. The CDR3 loop spans 13 amino acids. Germline-derived CDR1 and CDR2 are LGHDT and YNNKEL (reference sequence). The CDR3 DNA sequence: TGTGCCAGCAGCCTCCAGATTAACTATGGCTACACCTTC. Translation: CASSLQINYGYTF.

This rearrangement joins TRBV4-1 to TRBJ1-1; tentative D call: TRBD1 (6 bases). Trimming removed 1 base at V and 4 bases at J, with 13 bases between. The V gene's germline CDR1 is MGHRA and CDR2 YSYEKL. This CDR3 is 15 amino acids long. The CDR3, as DNA: TGCGCCAGCAGCCAAGTAGGGGGGGGGAGCACTGAAGCTTTCTTT. Its protein is CASSQVGGGSTEAFF.

This clone appeared once. This chain uses TRBV10-3 with TRBJ1-2, with a tentative D call TRBD1 (6 bases). CDR1 and CDR2 from the germline V gene are ENHRY and SYGVKD. Trimming took off 8 bases at V and 4 bases at J, with 20 bases between the two ends. This CDR3 contains 15 residues. DNA of the CDR3: TGTGCCATCTCCCCGATCGGGGGGCTAGGCTATGGCTACACCTTC. Protein: CAISPIGGLGYGYTF.

This chain joins TRBV5-1 and TRBJ2-1; 9 positions match TRBD2. From germline, CDR1 is SGHRS and CDR2 YFSETQ. V was pared by 6 bases and J by 2 bases, with 12 bases of the junction left unmatched. The CDR3 consists of 17 residues. The CDR3 protein is CASNFGSGRRTYNEQFF. In DNA, the CDR3 is TGCGCCAGCAACTTCGGCAGCGGGAGGCGAACCTACAATGAGCAGTTCTTC.

This sequence joins TRBV29-1 and TRBJ1-2; D might be TRBD1 (6 bases). The CDR3 extends over 12 amino acids. Per the germline V gene, CDR1 is SQVTM and CDR2 is ANQGSEA. The ends were cut back, 2 bases at V and 10 bases at J, with 14 bases in the middle. CDR3 residues: CSVETGWRDYTF. The CDR3 nucleotides read TGCAGCGTTGAAACAGGGTGGAGAGACTACACCTTC.

The genes are TRBV28 and TRBJ1-2; 8 positions match TRBD1. V was clipped by 6 bases and J by 5 bases; unmatched bases: 8. Looked up from germline, CDR1 is MDHEN and CDR2 is SYDVKM. The CDR3 contains 14 residues. The CDR3 bases are TGTGCCAGCAGCCTCGGGACAGGAAGATATGGCTACACCTTC. This translates into CASSLGTGRYGYTF.

The V gene is TRBV13, the J gene TRBJ2-1, with D unclear. Germline V gene lookup returns CDR1 PRHDT and CDR2 FYEKMQ (reference sequence). The ends were cut back, 5 bases at V and 0 bases at J, with 14 bases in the middle. The CDR3 length is 16 residues. The CDR3 sequence: CASSLTGRRSYNEQFF. In DNA, the CDR3 is TGTGCCAGCAGCCTTACGGGCCGACGCTCCTACAATGAGCAGTTCTTC.

The V gene is TRBV7-2, the J gene TRBJ1-5; D is unresolved. Germline CDR1 and CDR2: SGHTA and FQGNSA. The CDR3 loop spans 15 amino acids. The V end lost 4 bases, the J end lost 0 bases, and 10 bases lay between the germline ends. The CDR3 region has the DNA TGTGCCAGCAGCTACGGGCCCGTTAGCAATCAGCCCCAGCATTTT. This translates into CASSYGPVSNQPQHF.

The rearrangement joins TRBV29-1 to TRBJ1-2; D call uncertain. Germline assignment: CDR1 SQVTM and CDR2 ANQGSEA. Trimming took off 7 bases at V and 3 bases at J, with 6 bases between the two ends. This CDR3 is 10 amino acids long. DNA of the CDR3: TGCAGCGCGGGCGACTATGGCTACACCTTC. Protein: CSAGDYGYTF.

V and J are TRBV12-5 and TRBJ1-6, with TRBD1 matching over 7 bases. The CDR3 is 14 amino acids. Per germline, CDR1 LGHNT and CDR2 FRNRAP. V lost 5 bases and J lost 6; bases outside the gene matches: 4. CDR3 protein: CASGPDRTNSPLHF. For the CDR3, the DNA is TGTGCTAGTGGTCCGGACAGGACTAATTCACCCCTCCACTTT.

This chain links TRBV6-5 with TRBJ2-2; 9 bases match TRBD1. The CDR3 spans 13 residues. The germline V gene has CDR1 MNHEY and CDR2 SVGAGI. The V gene end was trimmed by 6 bases and the J gene end by 7 bases; junction bases not matched to a gene: 3. CDR3 bases: TGTGCCAGCAGATGGACAGGGGTCGGGGAGCTGTTTTTT. It yields the protein CASRWTGVGELFF.

This chain connects TRBV29-1 to TRBJ2-1, with D possibly being TRBD2 (6 bases). CDR3 length: 14 amino acids. With 5 bases removed from V and 4 bases from J, the gap between germline ends came to 15 bases. Per the germline V gene, CDR1 is SQVTM and CDR2 is ANQGSEA. The CDR3 loop is CSVSGGDGYNEQFF. DNA of the CDR3: TGCAGCGTTAGCGGCGGGGACGGATACAATGAGCAGTTCTTC.

The chain has TRBV12-5 and TRBJ2-7; D perhaps matches TRBD1 (5 bases). Germline V lookup: CDR1 LGHNT, CDR2 FRNRAP. The V end was cut by 3 bases, the J end by 1 base, with 10 bases between. The CDR3 extends over 14 amino acids. The DNA for the CDR3 is TGTGCTAGTGGTTTATCAGGGAAGTCCTACGAGCAGTACTTC. This gives the protein CASGLSGKSYEQYF.

J is TRBJ1-5 and V is TRBV7-2; 8 bases match TRBD1. The germline V gene encodes CDR1 SGHTA and CDR2 FQGNSA. This CDR3 spans 13 amino acids. V was pared by 5 bases and J by 7 bases, with 4 bases of the junction left unmatched. The chain's CDR3 is CASSTQGDQPQHF. The CDR3 nucleotides are TGTGCCAGCAGCACACAGGGGGACCAGCCCCAGCATTTT.

V is TRBV2 and J is TRBJ1-2; D is perhaps TRBD1 (5 bases). The germline CDR1 and CDR2 sequences are SNHLY and FYNNEI. V was cut by 3 bases and J by 8 bases, with 16 bases left in between. CDR3 length equals 14 residues. CDR3 sequence reads: CASSDSGGPKGYTF. The CDR3 bases are TGTGCCAGCAGTGACTCGGGGGGACCGAAGGGCTACACCTTC.

The CDR3 loop reads CASSEQGGNTEAFF. The CDR3, as DNA: TGTGCCAGCAGTGAGCAGGGAGGGAACACTGAAGCTTTCTTT. The J gene is TRBJ1-1, the V gene TRBV2, with D tentatively TRBD1 (5 bases). This CDR3 contains 14 residues. The V end was cut by 3 bases, the J end by 1 base, with 9 bases between. Germline V lookup: CDR1 SNHLY, CDR2 FYNNEI.

The chain uses TRBV5-1 and TRBJ2-1; no clear D gene. In germline, CDR1 is SGHRS, CDR2 YFSETQ. The CDR3 has 14 amino acids. Trimming shortened V by 0 bases and J by 9 bases, and 13 bases separated the two germline ends. The DNA for the CDR3 is TGCGCCAGCAGCTTGGTTCCGGAGCGCAGTGAGCAGTTCTTC. Its protein is CASSLVPERSEQFF.

The sample holds one count of this clone. The V gene is TRBV7-9, the J gene TRBJ2-3, with D possibly being TRBD1 or TRBD2 (5 bases each). CDR1 and CDR2 (germline): SEHNR, FQNEAQ (reference sequence). This CDR3 comprises 16 residues. The V gene lost 1 base and the J gene lost 1 base, with 12 bases spanning the gap. This chain's CDR3 is CASSLGGARGTDTQYF. CDR3 in DNA: TGTGCCAGCAGCTTAGGAGGGGCGCGGGGCACAGATACGCAGTATTTT. Full variable domain (missing parts from reference TRBV7-9 and TRBJ2-3): DTGVSQNPRHKITKRGQNVTFRCDPISEHNRLYWYRQTLGQGPEFLTYFQNEAQLEKSRLLSDRFSAERPKGSFSTLEIQRTEQGDSAMYLCASSLGGARGTDTQYFGPGTRLTVL.

The gene calls are TRBV5-1 and TRBJ1-1; D is unclear. The germline V gene encodes CDR1 SGHRS and CDR2 YFSETQ. Trimming removed 4 bases at V and 11 bases at J, with 21 bases between. This CDR3 is 14 amino acids long. DNA of the CDR3: TGCGCCAGCAGCCCTAACGCAGGCCGAAAGGAGGCTTTCTTT. It specifies CASSPNAGRKEAFF.

The V and J genes are TRBV13 and TRBJ1-3; no clear D gene. V lost 0 bases to trimming and J lost 4 bases, with 10 bases between them. The CDR3 contains 15 residues. Germline V lookup: CDR1 PRHDT, CDR2 FYEKMQ (reference sequence). The CDR3 sequence: CASSLGRGSGNTIYF. In DNA form, the CDR3 reads TGTGCCAGCAGCTTAGGCCGTGGATCCGGAAACACCATATATTTT.

CDR3 nucleotides: TGTGCCAGCAGCTTAGTTGTGGGTGAGCAGTACTTC. Translation: CASSLVVGEQYF. This rearrangement joins TRBV7-2 to TRBJ2-7; D uncertain. The ends were cut back, 1 base at V and 7 bases at J, with 8 bases in the middle. The CDR3 loop spans 12 amino acids. CDR1 is SGHTA and CDR2 is FQGNSA in the germline V gene.

This sequence joins TRBV19 and TRBJ2-1; 10 nucleotides line up with TRBD2. V shed 4 bases and J 8 bases; nucleotides not matched to a gene: 14. Germline CDR1 is LNHDA and CDR2 is SQIVND (reference sequence). This CDR3 is 17 amino acids long. CDR3 coding DNA: TGTGCCAGTAGTAGGCGGGATTGGACTAGCGGCGGGGATGAGCAGTTCTTC. It codes for CASSRRDWTSGGDEQFF.